A selection of T cell receptor beta chains follows, all from one sample in a study of T-cell reconstitution after alpha-beta-depleted transplantation in children. TCRdb processed the PCR reads anew with MiXCR; each CDR3 protein has one entry. The repertoire holds about 340,000 distinct CDR3 sequences, with roughly 17% as singletons. Sequencing was performed on PBMCs, mostly from graft donor cells, taken 360 days after TCRalphabeta/CD19-depleted stem cell transplant. The receptors shown here come from a male patient between 2 and 10 years old who had a stem cell transplant for acute lymphoblastic leukemia, so the T cells may come from the graft donor. The CDR3 runs from the conserved cysteine through the conserved F or W. A D gene is named only where the DNA matches it firmly. A row's size may be missing; if present it is once, few, many or a size class.

v_gene	abundance	d_gene	j_gene	CDR3aa	CDR3nt
TRBV2	few	TRBD2	TRBJ2-6	CASSGGGDVLTF	TGTGCCAGCAGTGGGGGAGGGGACGTCCTGACTTTC
TRBV12-3/TRBV12-4	many	TRBD1	TRBJ1-1	CASRGQGNTEAFF	TGTGCCAGCAGGGGACAGGGGAACACTGAAGCTTTCTTT
TRBV28	.	.	TRBJ2-3	CASSSFPPDTQYF	TGTGCCAGCAGCTCGTTTCCCCCAGATACGCAGTATTTT
TRBV5-1	.	.	TRBJ2-7	CASSLEFQGQRYF	TGCGCCAGCAGCTTGGAGTTCCAGGGCCAGCGGTACTTC
TRBV7-6	few	.	TRBJ2-1	CASSLLAEFEQFF	TGTGCCAGCAGCTTATTGGCGGAATTTGAGCAGTTCTTC
TRBV6-2/TRBV6-3	.	TRBD2	TRBJ2-1	CASRPTSGIQFF	TGTGCCAGCAGACCCACTAGCGGGATTCAGTTCTTC
TRBV4-1	.	TRBD2	TRBJ2-1	CASSHGLAGGGPVNNEQFF	TGCGCCAGCAGCCACGGACTAGCGGGAGGGGGGCCCGTTAACAATGAGCAGTTCTTC
TRBV12-3/TRBV12-4	.	TRBD2	TRBJ2-1	CASRGLAGATYNEQFF	TGTGCCAGCAGGGGACTAGCGGGAGCAACCTACAATGAGCAGTTCTTC
TRBV12-3/TRBV12-4	few	TRBD1	TRBJ1-6	CASTLRRDRDSPLHF	TGTGCCAGCACCTTGCGCCGGGACAGGGACTCACCCCTCCACTTT
TRBV28	.	.	TRBJ2-7	CASSLSQAAYEQYF	TGTGCCAGCAGTTTAAGTCAGGCGGCCTACGAGCAGTACTTC
TRBV5-1	.	.	TRBJ1-6	CASSLRGPGLNSPLHF	TGCGCCAGCAGCTTACGGGGCCCCGGACTGAATTCACCCCTCCACTTT
TRBV12-3/TRBV12-4	few	.	TRBJ1-3	CASSPSVGTGNTIYF	TGTGCCAGCAGTCCCTCGGTAGGGACTGGAAACACCATATATTTT
TRBV12-3/TRBV12-4	.	.	TRBJ2-1	CASSPRSSSYNEQFF	TGTGCCAGCAGCCCCCGTAGCAGCTCCTACAATGAGCAGTTCTTC
TRBV6-2/TRBV6-3	many	.	TRBJ2-1	CASSYYYNEQFF	TGTGCCAGCAGTTACTACTACAATGAGCAGTTCTTC
TRBV12-3/TRBV12-4	many	TRBD1	TRBJ2-7	CASSPRDSRYEQYF	TGTGCCAGCAGTCCAAGGGACAGCCGGTACGAGCAGTACTTC
TRBV6-8	.	TRBD1	TRBJ1-1	CASSYYRGGTEAFF	TGTGCCAGCAGTTATTACAGGGGTGGCACTGAAGCTTTCTTT
TRBV12-3/TRBV12-4	.	TRBD1	TRBJ1-4	CASNPGTGLWTNEKLFF	TGTGCCAGCAACCCCGGGACAGGTCTTTGGACTAATGAAAAACTGTTTTTT
TRBV10-3	.	.	TRBJ2-3	CAISVNTDTQYF	TGTGCCATCAGTGTCAACACAGATACGCAGTATTTT
TRBV7-2	few	TRBD2	TRBJ2-5	CASTKTTSVGETQYF	TGTGCCAGCACCAAAACCACTAGCGTTGGAGAGACCCAGTACTTC
TRBV4-2	.	.	TRBJ2-3	CASSHEENTQYF	TGTGCCAGCAGCCACGAAGAGAATACGCAGTATTTT
TRBV4-1	once	TRBD1	TRBJ2-3	CASSRRGQPPADTQYF	TGCGCCAGCAGCCGAAGGGGGCAGCCGCCCGCAGATACGCAGTATTTT
TRBV7-8	.	.	TRBJ2-5	CASSSAGRPQETQYF	TGTGCCAGCAGCTCCGCTGGGCGGCCTCAAGAGACCCAGTACTTC